The sequence of this TCR beta chain was determined in a study of T cells in Graves' hyperthyroidism and ophthalmopathy. The investigators amplified TCR beta CDR3 regions from RNA transcripts. First-round RT-PCR with HTBI primers amplified the TCR CDR3 region. TCRdb processed the multiplex PCR reads anew with MiXCR; each CDR3 protein has one entry. Of about 560,000 distinct CDR3 sequences listed, approximately 15% are singletons. V was trimmed by 6 bases and J by 3 bases, leaving 12 bases between them. Germline V gene lookup returns CDR1 KGHSH and CDR2 LQKENI. The length of the CDR3 is 14 residues. This clonotype was observed many times.

The receptor was derived from a woman in her twenties or thirties with Graves' hyperthyroidism. Sequenced material: blood. The chain combines TRBV18 with TRBJ2-1; D call uncertain. This CDR3 is CASSDRRNYNEQFF. The CDR3 DNA reads as TGTGCCAGCTCGGACCGACGGAACTACAATGAGCAGTTCTTC.